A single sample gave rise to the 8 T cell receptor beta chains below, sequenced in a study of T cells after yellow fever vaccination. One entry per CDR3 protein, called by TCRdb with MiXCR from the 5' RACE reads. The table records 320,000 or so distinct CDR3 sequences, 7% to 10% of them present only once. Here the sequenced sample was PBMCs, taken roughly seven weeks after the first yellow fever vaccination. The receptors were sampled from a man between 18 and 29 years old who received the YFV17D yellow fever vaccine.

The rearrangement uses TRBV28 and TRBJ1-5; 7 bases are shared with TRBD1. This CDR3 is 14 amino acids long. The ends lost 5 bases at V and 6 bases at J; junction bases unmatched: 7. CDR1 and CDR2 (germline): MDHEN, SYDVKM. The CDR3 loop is CASSQTGSTQPQHF. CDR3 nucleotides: TGTGCCAGCAGTCAGACAGGGTCTACTCAGCCCCAGCATTTT.

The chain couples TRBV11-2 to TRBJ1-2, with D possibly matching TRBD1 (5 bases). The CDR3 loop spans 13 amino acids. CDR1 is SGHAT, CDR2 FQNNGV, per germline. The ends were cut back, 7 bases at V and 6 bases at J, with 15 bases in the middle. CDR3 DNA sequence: TGTGCCAGCAAGAAGGGGACCTACAATGGCTACACCTTC. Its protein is CASKKGTYNGYTF.

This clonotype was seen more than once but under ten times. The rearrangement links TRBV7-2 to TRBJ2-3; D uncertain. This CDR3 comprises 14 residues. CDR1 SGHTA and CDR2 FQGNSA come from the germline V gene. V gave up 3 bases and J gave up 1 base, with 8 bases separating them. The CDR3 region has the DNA TGTGCCAGCAGCTTTGGACGGCGCACAGATACGCAGTATTTT. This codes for CASSFGRRTDTQYF.

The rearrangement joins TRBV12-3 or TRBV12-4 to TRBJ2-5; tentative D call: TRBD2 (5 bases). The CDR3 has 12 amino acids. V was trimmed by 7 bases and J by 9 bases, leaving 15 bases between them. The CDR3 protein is CASNDYTVAQYF. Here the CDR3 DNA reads TGTGCCAGCAATGACTACACCGTGGCCCAGTACTTC.

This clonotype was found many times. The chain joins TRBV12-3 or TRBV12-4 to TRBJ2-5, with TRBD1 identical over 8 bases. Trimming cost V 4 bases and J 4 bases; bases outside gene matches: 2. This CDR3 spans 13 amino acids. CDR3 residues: CASSYGQGETQYF. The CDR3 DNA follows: TGTGCCAGCAGTTACGGACAGGGAGAGACCCAGTACTTC.

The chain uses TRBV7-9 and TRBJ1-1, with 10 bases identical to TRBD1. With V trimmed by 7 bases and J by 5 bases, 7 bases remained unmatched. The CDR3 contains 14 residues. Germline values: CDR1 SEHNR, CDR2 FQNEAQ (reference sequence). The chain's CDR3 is CASTETGGHTEAFF. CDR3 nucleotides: TGTGCCAGCACCGAGACAGGGGGCCATACTGAAGCTTTCTTT.

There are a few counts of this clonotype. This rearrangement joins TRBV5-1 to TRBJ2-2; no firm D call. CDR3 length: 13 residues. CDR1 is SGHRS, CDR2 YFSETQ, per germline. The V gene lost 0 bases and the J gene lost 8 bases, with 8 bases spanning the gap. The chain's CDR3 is CASSLGEAGELFF. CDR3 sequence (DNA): TGCGCCAGCAGCTTGGGTGAGGCTGGGGAGCTGTTTTTT.

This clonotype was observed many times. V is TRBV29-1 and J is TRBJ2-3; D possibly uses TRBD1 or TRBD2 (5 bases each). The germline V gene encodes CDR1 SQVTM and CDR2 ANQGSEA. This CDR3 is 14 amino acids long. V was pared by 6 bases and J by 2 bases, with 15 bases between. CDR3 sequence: CSVASGTLTDTQYF. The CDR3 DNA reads TGCAGCGTGGCGTCCGGGACCCTCACAGATACGCAGTATTTT.